These 16 T cell receptor beta chains share one sample of origin, sequenced in a study of blood T cell repertoires in COVID-19. Profiled with immunoSEQ multiplex PCR; TCRdb holds only in-frame clones, not every one. The profile shows more than 100,000 clones, more than 80% of them singletons. Sequenced material: peripheral blood. Every receptor here comes from a human donor in a cohort sampled during active COVID-19.

V is TRBV5-1 and J is TRBJ2-1; unclear D gene. Per the germline V gene, CDR1 is SGHRS and CDR2 is YFSETQ. The V and J ends lost 4 bases and 10 bases respectively, with 15 bases between them. CDR3 length equals 13 residues. The CDR3 loop is CASSPTPQYEQFF. The CDR3 region has the DNA TGCGCCAGCAGCCCAACCCCCCAGTACGAGCAGTTCTTC.

V gene TRBV29-1 combines with J gene TRBJ2-7; 9 positions match TRBD1. This CDR3 has 14 amino acids. The V segment lost 7 bases and the J segment 6 bases; nucleotides outside the gene matches: 13. CDR1 is SQVTM, CDR2 ANQGSEA, per germline. CDR3 sequence: CSAVTLQGASEQYF. CDR3 coding DNA: TGCAGCGCCGTAACCCTACAGGGGGCGAGCGAGCAGTACTTC.

The V and J genes are TRBV3-1 (or the pseudogene TRBV3-2) and TRBJ2-3; the D is unclear. CDR3 size: 11 residues. V was shortened by 4 bases and J by 10 bases, with 9 bases between the two germline ends. Per the germline V gene, CDR1 is LGHDT and CDR2 is YNNKEL (reference sequence). The DNA for the CDR3 is TGTGCCAGCAGCCGCCCCGGTGCGCAGTATTTT. Protein product: CASSRPGAQYF.

This chain links TRBV18 with TRBJ2-4; D is unclear. The germline V gene encodes CDR1 KGHSH and CDR2 LQKENI. There are 14 residues in the CDR3. V was clipped by 2 bases and J by 7 bases, with 12 bases between them. CDR3 protein: CASSPEPGTNIQYF. CDR3 nucleotide sequence: TGTGCCAGCTCACCAGAACCGGGTACTAACATTCAGTACTTC.

This CDR3 is CASRPPGRGTGELFF. The CDR3 nucleotides are TGTGCCAGCAGACCCCCCGGGAGGGGGACCGGGGAGCTGTTTTTT. This chain links TRBV6-5 with TRBJ2-2; 8 nucleotides line up with TRBD2. The CDR3 has 15 amino acids. CDR1 is MNHEY and CDR2 is SVGAGI in the germline V gene. The V and J ends lost 6 bases and 5 bases, in that order; junction bases with no gene match: 8.

This sequence joins TRBV5-5 and TRBJ2-1, with D possibly TRBD1 on 5 matching bases. CDR1 and CDR2 from the germline V gene are SGHKS and YYEKEE (reference sequence). Trimming took 7 bases from V and 7 from J, leaving 12 bases between them. The CDR3 spans 12 residues. CDR3 sequence reads: CASFLRGNEQFF. CDR3 sequence (DNA): TGTGCCAGCTTTCTAAGGGGAAATGAGCAGTTCTTC.

This clone was detected a few times. The rearrangement links TRBV5-5 to TRBJ2-1; D perhaps matches TRBD2 (5 bases). CDR3 size: 15 residues. Deletions cut 1 base from V and 1 base from J, with 9 bases between. Per germline, CDR1 SGHKS and CDR2 YYEKEE (reference sequence). The CDR3 sequence: CASSLTGLSYNEQFF. In DNA, the CDR3 is TGTGCCAGCAGCTTGACGGGGTTATCCTACAATGAGCAGTTCTTC. Drawing the rest from reference TRBV5-5 and TRBJ2-1, the complete variable domain is DAGVTQSPTHLIKTRGQQVTLRCSPISGHKSVSWYQQVLGQGPQFIFQYYEKEERGRGNFPDRFSARQFPNYSSELNVNALLLGDSALYLCASSLTGLSYNEQFFGPGTRLTVL.

This clone appeared once. V and J are TRBV7-2 and TRBJ2-3, with 9 bases identical to TRBD2. The V gene end was trimmed by 5 bases and the J gene end by 4 bases; junction bases not matched to a gene: 10. The CDR3 is 16 residues long. Germline V gives CDR1 SGHTA, CDR2 FQGNSA. This CDR3 reads CASSLGRGGRADTQYF. CDR3 DNA sequence: TGTGCCAGCAGCCTGGGGCGGGGGGGCCGCGCAGATACGCAGTATTTT.

The chain has TRBV7-3 and TRBJ1-1, with 7 bases matching TRBD1. After removal of 5 bases from V and 4 bases from J, the junction contained 7 bases not matched to a gene. The CDR3 sequence is 14 residues long. CDR1 is SGHTA, CDR2 FQGTGA, per germline. CDR3 residues: CASSKDRAGTEAFF. The DNA for the CDR3 is TGTGCCAGCAGCAAAGACAGGGCGGGCACTGAAGCTTTCTTT.

This chain joins TRBV18 and TRBJ1-2, with 7 bases identical to TRBD1. In germline, CDR1 is KGHSH, CDR2 LQKENI. This CDR3 is 13 amino acids long. With 2 bases clipped from V and 7 bases from J, the junction kept 4 bases outside the gene matches. This CDR3 reads CASSPGQDLGYTF. In DNA, the CDR3 is TGTGCCAGCTCACCAGGACAGGACCTTGGCTACACCTTC.

The chain is built from TRBV7-8 and TRBJ2-2, with D perhaps matching TRBD2 (6 bases). Between the trimmed V and J ends, which lost 1 base and 6 bases, there was a span of 15 bases. The CDR3 has 16 residues. Germline values: CDR1 SGHVS, CDR2 FQNEAQ. The CDR3 sequence: CASSLVGTQGPGELFF. For the CDR3, the DNA is TGTGCCAGCAGCTTAGTTGGGACTCAGGGCCCCGGGGAGCTGTTTTTT.

This rearrangement joins TRBV4-2 to TRBJ1-3, with a possible D match to TRBD1 (5 bases). Germline V gene lookup returns CDR1 LGHNA and CDR2 YNFKEQ. The CDR3 contains 15 residues. Trimming stripped 3 bases from V and 0 bases from J, with 9 bases between. The CDR3 region is CASSHPGNSGNTIYF. The CDR3, as DNA: TGTGCCAGCAGCCACCCAGGGAACTCTGGAAACACCATATATTTT.

The CDR3 DNA sequence: TGTGCCAGCGACGGGGGGAGGAACCAGCAGTACTTC. It encodes CASDGGRNQQYF. The rearrangement links TRBV2 to TRBJ2-7; 7 bases align to TRBD2. The V and J ends lost 8 bases and 8 bases, in that order; junction bases with no gene match: 9. Germline assignment: CDR1 SNHLY and CDR2 FYNNEI. The CDR3 spans 12 residues.

This chain links TRBV6-5 with TRBJ2-1; 8 nucleotides agree with TRBD1. The germline V gene has CDR1 MNHEY and CDR2 SVGAGI. This CDR3 has 14 amino acids. V trimming: 0 bases; J trimming: 14 bases; junction bases outside the gene matches: 9. CDR3 protein: CASSYSPGTGFKFF. CDR3 bases: TGTGCCAGCAGTTACTCTCCGGGGACAGGATTTAAGTTCTTC.

This clone was recorded a few times. The rearrangement joins TRBV19 to TRBJ1-6; perhaps TRBD1 as D (6 bases). V lost 6 bases and J 5 bases, leaving 14 bases between the germline ends. The CDR3 consists of 15 residues. The germline V gene encodes CDR1 LNHDA and CDR2 SQIVND (reference sequence). The CDR3 reads CASSYWGRDNSPLHF. The CDR3 nucleotides are TGTGCCAGTAGCTATTGGGGGCGCGATAATTCACCCCTCCACTTT.

Comments on this clone: A read error may account for a junction end that differs from germline. The CDR3 reads CASSLAASGGYEQFF. For the CDR3, the DNA is TGTGCTAGCAGCTTAGCGGCTAGCGGGGGCTATGAGCAGTTCTTC. This sequence joins TRBV7-7 and TRBJ2-1; TRBD2 aligns across 10 bases. The CDR3 runs 15 residues. Germline loops: CDR1 SSHAT, CDR2 FNYEAQ (reference sequence).